Each of the 17 T cell receptor beta chains below was sequenced from the same sample in a study of blood T cells in healthy people across ages. A second about 7 to 11 cycle PCR used barcoded and J-beta primers. A single record per CDR3 protein comes from TCRdb applying MiXCR to the 5' RACE reads. The table records about 770,000 distinct CDR3 sequences, around 43% of them present only once. Sample: blood. These receptors came from a man in his 60s in good health.

In its sample, this clonotype was seen a few times. The chain combines TRBV10-3 with TRBJ2-1; no firm D call. The germline V gene has CDR1 ENHRY and CDR2 SYGVKD. The CDR3 spans 14 residues. V was cut by 7 bases and J by 7 bases, with 17 bases left in between. CDR3 residues: CAIIRGSVGNEQFF. The CDR3 nucleotides read TGTGCCATCATACGAGGTTCAGTGGGGAATGAGCAGTTCTTC.

The rearrangement links TRBV18 to TRBJ2-5, with D unclear. CDR3 length: 14 amino acids. Trimming cost V 2 bases and J 2 bases, with 9 bases left between them. The germline V gene has CDR1 KGHSH and CDR2 LQKENI. The CDR3 loop is CASSPMAYQETQYF. The DNA of the CDR3 is TGTGCCAGCTCACCAATGGCATATCAAGAGACCCAGTACTTC.

The chain links TRBV9 to TRBJ1-1; D is undetermined. V was trimmed by 1 base and J by 1 base, leaving 8 bases between them. This CDR3 region has 14 residues. The germline V gene encodes CDR1 SGDLS and CDR2 YYNGEE. The CDR3 bases are TGTGCCAGCAGCGTAATTGCAGAGAACACTGAAGCTTTCTTT. It yields the protein CASSVIAENTEAFF.

The gene calls are TRBV7-2 and TRBJ1-6; the D gene is possibly TRBD1 (6 bases). CDR1 is SGHTA, CDR2 FQGNSA, per germline. The CDR3 consists of 15 residues. Deletions cut 3 bases from V and 9 bases from J, with 15 bases between. The CDR3 bases are TGTGCCAGCAGCTTCAGAAGGGGGTCGGTTTCACCCCTCCACTTT. It codes for CASSFRRGSVSPLHF.

The chain carries TRBV6-1 and TRBJ2-2; D is unresolved. V was clipped by 1 base and J by 6 bases, with 6 bases between them. Germline assignment: CDR1 MNHNS and CDR2 SASEGT. The CDR3 is 13 amino acids. CDR3 loop: CASSEVGSGELFF. The CDR3 bases are TGTGCCAGCAGTGAAGTAGGGTCCGGGGAGCTGTTTTTT.

The chain links TRBV7-2 to TRBJ2-5, with D possibly matching TRBD1 (6 bases). The germline V and J ends were trimmed by 0 bases and 2 bases, with 10 bases remaining between them. The CDR3 contains 15 residues. From germline, CDR1 is SGHTA and CDR2 FQGNSA. The CDR3 nucleotides are TGTGCCAGCAGCTTAGCCTTCAGGGGTCAAGAGACCCAGTACTTC. Translating gives CASSLAFRGQETQYF.

The chain carries TRBV4-2 and TRBJ1-4; no firm D call. The CDR3 is 15 amino acids. Germline V CDR1 and CDR2: LGHNA, YNFKEQ. V gave up 5 bases and J gave up 4 bases, with 14 bases separating them. CDR3 sequence: CASSAVEGSNEKLFF. DNA of the CDR3: TGTGCCAGCAGCGCAGTAGAGGGCAGTAATGAAAAACTGTTTTTT.

This clonotype was seen only once. V usage is TRBV6-4 and J usage is TRBJ2-5; TRBD2 is a possible D gene (7 bases). This CDR3 is 16 amino acids long. Trimming left V 2 bases short and J 2 bases short, with 15 bases between. From germline, CDR1 is MRHNA and CDR2 SNTAGT. CDR3 sequence reads: CASSDLWGGAQETQYF. The CDR3 bases are TGTGCCAGCAGTGACCTCTGGGGGGGGGCGCAAGAGACCCAGTACTTC.

The genes are TRBV5-1 and TRBJ2-7; maybe TRBD1 (5 bases). CDR3 length: 15 amino acids. The V gene lost 0 bases and the J gene lost 8 bases, with 18 bases spanning the gap. The germline V gene encodes CDR1 SGHRS and CDR2 YFSETQ. The CDR3 loop is CASSLVWQGQGKQYF. The CDR3 nucleotides are TGCGCCAGCAGCTTGGTGTGGCAGGGCCAGGGCAAGCAGTACTTC.

Only a few counts were recorded for this clonotype. J is TRBJ2-7 and V is TRBV6-6, with 7 bases lining up with TRBD1. This CDR3 is built from 13 residues. The germline CDR1 and CDR2 sequences are MNHNY and SVGAGI (reference sequence). J was trimmed by 5 bases and V by 8 bases; bases with no gene match: 9. As DNA, the CDR3 is TGTGCCAGCTCCCTGACAGGGATCAACGAGCAGTACTTC. It specifies CASSLTGINEQYF.

This clonotype was counted only a few times. The chain joins TRBV6-2 or TRBV6-3 to TRBJ2-7, with TRBD2 as a possible D gene (5 bases). The CDR3 has 12 residues. V lost 5 bases to trimming and J lost 6 bases, with 11 bases between them. Germline lookup yields CDR1 MNHEY and CDR2 SVGEGT. The DNA of the CDR3 is TGTGCCAGCAGTCCGCCGGGGTGCGAGCAGTACTTC. This codes for CASSPPGCEQYF.

This clonotype appeared many times. V usage is TRBV20-1 and J usage is TRBJ2-5; tentative D call: TRBD1 (6 bases). Trimming pared 3 bases from V and 5 bases from J, leaving 16 bases between. The CDR3 spans 14 residues. The germline gives CDR1 DFQATT, CDR2 SNEGSKA (reference sequence). The CDR3 DNA reads TGCAGTGCTAGGCCTGCTACAGGGTGGGAGACCCAGTACTTC. The encoded protein is CSARPATGWETQYF.

This clonotype was counted at least ten times. The chain couples TRBV6-2 or TRBV6-3 to TRBJ2-5; a weak D match, TRBD2 (7 bases). Per germline, CDR1 MNHEY and CDR2 SVGEGT. CDR3 length: 16 residues. V was pared by 4 bases and J by 5 bases, with 20 bases between. The CDR3 spells CASSLGRGRTGETQYF. The CDR3 region has the DNA TGTGCCAGCAGTTTGGGGAGGGGGAGAACCGGGGAGACCCAGTACTTC.

The V and J genes are TRBV4-3 and TRBJ1-6; D remains unclear. The V gene's germline CDR1 is LGHNA and CDR2 YSLEER. V was clipped by 1 base and J by 4 bases, with 17 bases between them. This CDR3 has 18 residues. For the CDR3, the DNA is TGCGCCAGCAGCCAAGGCCCCGTCACCACGGGGTATAATTCACCCCTCCACTTT. It translates to CASSQGPVTTGYNSPLHF.

The rearrangement uses TRBV5-5 and TRBJ2-7; D gene unclear. Trimming took off 0 bases at V and 0 bases at J, with 7 bases between the two ends. This CDR3 contains 14 residues. Germline loops: CDR1 SGHKS, CDR2 YYEKEE (reference sequence). CDR3 DNA: TGTGCCAGCAGCTTGGAGGCCGCCTCCTACGAGCAGTACTTC. This sequence encodes CASSLEAASYEQYF. Supplemented by reference TRBV5-5 and TRBJ2-7, the full variable domain reads DAGVTQSPTHLIKTRGQQVTLRCSPISGHKSVSWYQQVLGQGPQFIFQYYEKEERGRGNFPDRFSARQFPNYSSELNVNALLLGDSALYLCASSLEAASYEQYFGPGTRLTVT.

The table lists this clonotype with a few counts. The chain is built from TRBV6-2 or TRBV6-3 and TRBJ1-5; 9 bases line up with TRBD1. The CDR3 consists of 16 residues. The V segment lost 5 bases and the J segment 3 bases; nucleotides outside the gene matches: 8. Germline CDR1 and CDR2: MNHEY and SVGEGT. CDR3 coding DNA: TGTGCCAGCAGTCGACCGGGACAGGGTTCCAATCAGCCCCAGCATTTT. Amino acids: CASSRPGQGSNQPQHF.

This chain links TRBV7-2 with TRBJ2-4, with 8 bases fitting TRBD1. Looked up from germline, CDR1 is SGHTA and CDR2 is FQGNSA. Unmatched junction bases numbered 4, after V lost 6 bases and J lost 3 bases. CDR3 length equals 14 residues. CDR3 sequence (DNA): TGTGCCAGCAGTCGTGGGACAGGCAAAAACATTCAGTACTTC. It yields the protein CASSRGTGKNIQYF.